The rows below give T cell receptor beta chains drawn from one sample of a study of spatial heterogeneity in lung cancer. TCRdb re-analysed the 5' RACE reads in MiXCR, keeping a single row per CDR3 protein. The sample includes over 9,000 distinct CDR3 sequences, 13% to 15% of them seen just once. The sequences come from lung tumor tissue, collected at surgery. The receptors were sampled from a male donor with early-stage non-small cell lung cancer. The CDR3 runs from the conserved cysteine through the conserved F or W. The D gene is left open where the match is weak. Rows may omit the clone size; those that give it use once, few, many or a size class.

cdr3_aa	cdr3_nt	v_call	j_call	clone_size	d_call
CSARDPFTDTQYF	TGCAGTGCTAGAGATCCATTCACAGATACGCAGTATTTT	TRBV20-1	TRBJ2-3	.	.
CASSRTGSGANVLTF	TGCGCCAGCAGCCGAACAGGCTCTGGGGCCAACGTCCTGACTTTC	TRBV4-1	TRBJ2-6	.	.
CASSKAGRGHRNTEAFF	TGTGCCAGCAGCAAAGCGGGCAGGGGGCATCGGAACACTGAAGCTTTCTTT	TRBV21-1	TRBJ1-1	few	.
CSARELAGGPRDEQYF	TGCAGTGCTAGAGAACTAGCGGGAGGGCCTCGAGACGAGCAGTACTTC	TRBV20-1	TRBJ2-7	many	TRBD2
CASSLERTGAGNTIYF	TGTGCCAGCAGCTTGGAGCGGACAGGGGCTGGAAACACCATATATTTT	TRBV7-9	TRBJ1-3	.	TRBD1
CASGSSYNEQFF	TGCGCCAGCGGGAGCTCCTACAATGAGCAGTTCTTC	TRBV23-1	TRBJ2-1	few	.
CASSEIVGQQYREDTDTQYF	TGTGCCAGCAGTGAAATTGTGGGACAGCAATACCGTGAGGACACAGATACGCAGTATTTT	TRBV2	TRBJ2-3	many	TRBD1
CASSSVGLNSPLHF	TGTGCCAGCAGCTCGGTAGGGCTTAATTCACCCCTCCACTTT	TRBV11-2	TRBJ1-6	few	.
CASSAGQGGYGYTF	TGTGCCAGCAGCGCGGGACAGGGAGGGTATGGCTACACCTTC	TRBV7-2	TRBJ1-2	medium-sized	TRBD1
CASSFRDISNEQFF	TGTGCCAGCAGCTTTCGGGACATCAGCAATGAGCAGTTCTTC	TRBV5-4	TRBJ2-1	many	.
CASSLLGERANVLTF	TGTGCCAGCAGTTTATTGGGAGAAAGGGCCAACGTCCTGACTTTC	TRBV27	TRBJ2-6	few	.
CASSPQGGVGTEAFF	TGTGCCAGCAGCCCACAGGGGGGAGTTGGCACTGAAGCTTTCTTT	TRBV7-2	TRBJ1-1	many	TRBD1
CASSSLSGSGEQYF	TGTGCCAGCAGCTCCCTTAGCGGGAGTGGCGAGCAGTACTTC	TRBV12-3/TRBV12-4	TRBJ2-7	.	TRBD2
CASSLRGNQPQHF	TGTGCCAGCAGTTTAAGAGGCAATCAGCCCCAGCATTTT	TRBV6-2/TRBV6-3	TRBJ1-5	medium-sized	.